Following are 26 T cell receptor beta chains from one sample sequenced in a study of cytomegalovirus exposure and HLA in healthy donors. The PCR made use of 60 Vbeta and 13 Jbeta primers. The method was immunoSEQ multiplex PCR; TCRdb's version includes in-frame clones alone and lacks a portion of them. The data hold 45,000 to 60,000 clones, with roughly 76% observed a single time. Material for sequencing was PBMCs. All receptors come from a man aged 30 to 39 in good health and CMV-seronegative.

The chain carries TRBV4-1 and TRBJ1-5; TRBD1 might be the D (6 bases). The CDR3 length is 19 residues. Germline values: CDR1 MGHRA, CDR2 YSYEKL. Trimming cost V 2 bases and J 0 bases, with 20 bases left between them. The CDR3 nucleotides read TGCGCCAGCAGCCAATCAATGAGCGTAGGACAGTATAGCAATCAGCCCCAGCATTTT. It translates to CASSQSMSVGQYSNQPQHF.

The chain carries TRBV5-4 and TRBJ2-2; 14 bases are shared with TRBD2. J was trimmed by 8 bases and V by 4 bases; bases with no gene match: 7. Germline V CDR1 and CDR2: SGHNT, YYREEE (reference sequence). CDR3 length: 16 residues. The CDR3 DNA reads TGTGCCAGCAGCAAAAGACTAGCGGGAGGGCGGGGGGAGCTGTTTTTT. Protein product: CASSKRLAGGRGELFF.

This chain joins TRBV19 and TRBJ2-1; D is uncertain. The germline V gene encodes CDR1 LNHDA and CDR2 SQIVND (reference sequence). Trimming shortened V by 3 bases and J by 5 bases, and 8 bases separated the two germline ends. The CDR3 sequence is 13 residues long. CDR3 region: CASSIRIDNEQFF. The CDR3 nucleotides read TGTGCCAGTAGTATCAGGATTGACAATGAGCAGTTCTTC.

The chain joins TRBV7-8 to TRBJ2-2; no firm D call. The CDR3 consists of 12 residues. Between the trimmed V and J ends, which lost 1 base and 6 bases, there was a span of 3 bases. Germline CDR1 is SGHVS and CDR2 is FQNEAQ. CDR3 bases: TGTGCCAGCAGCTTAGGAGCCGGGGAGCTGTTTTTT. This sequence encodes CASSLGAGELFF.

The chain recombines TRBV2 with TRBJ2-7, with 7 bases lining up with TRBD1. Losses at the gene ends were 6 bases for V and 0 bases for J; bases not matched to a gene: 5. The CDR3 extends over 14 amino acids. Germline V gene lookup returns CDR1 SNHLY and CDR2 FYNNEI. CDR3 region: CASRGTESSYEQYF. CDR3 nucleotide sequence: TGTGCCAGCAGAGGGACAGAGAGCTCCTACGAGCAGTACTTC. Drawing the rest from reference TRBV2 and TRBJ2-7, the complete variable domain is EPEVTQTPSHQVTQMGQEVILRCVPISNHLYFYWYRQILGQKVEFLVSFYNNEISEKSEIFDDQFSVERPDGSNFTLKIRSTKLEDSAMYFCASRGTESSYEQYFGPGTRLTVT.

The chain links TRBV20-1 to TRBJ2-5; D not resolved. Germline loops: CDR1 DFQATT, CDR2 SNEGSKA (reference sequence). Trimming removed 3 bases at V and 4 bases at J, with 3 bases between. The CDR3 has 10 amino acids. In DNA, the CDR3 is TGCAGTGCTAGGCGAGAGACCCAGTACTTC. Protein sequence: CSARRETQYF.

This clone came up once. V is TRBV30 and J is TRBJ2-7, with 9 bases identical to TRBD2. V lost 3 bases, J lost 2 bases, and 2 bases stayed unmatched. This CDR3 region has 13 residues. Germline V gene data show CDR1 as GTSNPN and CDR2 as SVGIG (reference sequence). The CDR3: CAWRSSGTYEQYF. As DNA, the CDR3 is TGTGCCTGGAGGTCTAGCGGGACCTACGAGCAGTACTTC. Filled out from reference TRBV30 and TRBJ2-7, the complete variable domain reads SQTIHQWPATLVQPVGSPLSLECTVEGTSNPNLYWYRQAAGRGLQLLFYSVGIGQISSEVPQNLSASRPQDRQFILSSKKLLLSDSGFYLCAWRSSGTYEQYFGPGTRLTVT.

V and J are TRBV5-1 and TRBJ1-2, with D unclear. The CDR3 extends over 13 amino acids. The germline gives CDR1 SGHRS, CDR2 YFSETQ. V gave up 4 bases and J gave up 2 bases, with 9 bases separating them. The CDR3 DNA is TGCGCCAGCAGCCAGACAACCAACTATGGCTACACCTTC. This encodes CASSQTTNYGYTF.

This chain uses TRBV4-1 with TRBJ2-1; D is perhaps TRBD1 (6 bases). The CDR3 is 13 amino acids. CDR1 is MGHRA and CDR2 is YSYEKL in the germline V gene. V was cut by 0 bases and J by 9 bases, with 9 bases left in between. The CDR3 DNA sequence: TGCGCCAGCAGCCAAGATTTGGGGGCTGAGCAGTTCTTC. It encodes CASSQDLGAEQFF.

This clone is a singleton in its sample. The chain has TRBV6-5 and TRBJ2-7, with TRBD2 identical over 11 bases. V shed 6 bases and J 1 base; nucleotides not matched to a gene: 5. The CDR3 is made up of 15 amino acids. CDR1 and CDR2 from the germline V gene are MNHEY and SVGAGI. CDR3 coding DNA: TGTGCCAGCAGCCCGACTAGCGGGATATCCTACGAGCAGTACTTC. This sequence encodes CASSPTSGISYEQYF.

This chain uses TRBV27 with TRBJ2-3, with 12 nucleotides matching TRBD2. The germline CDR1 and CDR2 sequences are MNHEY and SMNVEV (reference sequence). There are 15 residues in the CDR3. V was pared by 3 bases and J by 5 bases, with 3 bases of the junction left unmatched. Written as DNA, the CDR3 is TGTGCCAGCAGTTTGACTAGCGGGAGCGGAGATACGCAGTATTTT. It translates to CASSLTSGSGDTQYF.

On this clone itself: One end of the junction is discordant with germline, which a read error may explain. The chain carries TRBV6-1 and TRBJ2-2, with D possibly being TRBD2 (7 bases). Germline V CDR1 and CDR2: MNHNS, SASEGT. The CDR3 length is 19 residues. The CDR3 nucleotides are TGTGCCAGCAGAGAAGGGGGGGAGTTCCTCCCAGCGAACACCGGGGAGCTGTTTTTT. This encodes CASREGGEFLPANTGELFF.

The chain recombines TRBV5-1 with TRBJ1-1; perhaps TRBD1 as D (5 bases). This CDR3 region has 13 residues. CDR1 SGHRS and CDR2 YFSETQ come from the germline V gene. V was trimmed by 1 base and J by 4 bases, leaving 8 bases between them. DNA of the CDR3: TGCGCCAGCAGCTTGAACGGGGGCACTGAAGCTTTCTTT. Encoded protein: CASSLNGGTEAFF. Supplemented by reference TRBV5-1 and TRBJ1-1, the full variable domain reads KAGVTQTPRYLIKTRGQQVTLSCSPISGHRSVSWYQQTPGQGLQFLFEYFSETQRNKGNFPGRFSGRQFSNSRSEMNVSTLELGDSALYLCASSLNGGTEAFFGQGTRLTVV.

This clone is medium-sized. V is TRBV2 and J is TRBJ2-1, with 9 bases lining up with TRBD2. The length of the CDR3 is 13 residues. Losses at the gene ends were 4 bases for V and 7 bases for J; bases not matched to a gene: 2. Germline V gives CDR1 SNHLY, CDR2 FYNNEI. CDR3 sequence (DNA): TGTGCCAGCAGTGGCGGGAGGGGTAATGAGCAGTTCTTC. This sequence encodes CASSGGRGNEQFF.

The genes are TRBV19 and TRBJ1-5; 7 nucleotides match TRBD1. Germline V gives CDR1 LNHDA, CDR2 SQIVND (reference sequence). This CDR3 is built from 18 residues. J was trimmed by 0 bases and V by 5 bases; bases with no gene match: 13. CDR3 bases: TGTGCCAGTAGTGGGAGGACAGGTCTCGGTAATAGCAATCAGCCCCAGCATTTT. Translating it yields CASSGRTGLGNSNQPQHF.

Written as DNA, the CDR3 is TGTGCCACCAGCAGAGATCTGGCCGGGATGAAAATCGAGCAGTACTTC. Protein sequence: CATSRDLAGMKIEQYF. The rearrangement uses TRBV15 and TRBJ2-7; the D gene is possibly TRBD2 (5 bases). Trimming removed 0 bases at V and 6 bases at J, with 18 bases between. Germline V gene sequence: CDR1 LNHNV, CDR2 YYDKDF (reference sequence). This CDR3 contains 16 residues.

This clone was seen only once. The chain has TRBV7-9 and TRBJ2-2, with TRBD1 identical over 8 bases. Germline V CDR1 and CDR2: SEHNR, FQNEAQ (reference sequence). J gave up 3 bases and V 5 bases, and 11 bases lay outside the gene matches. The CDR3 has 17 amino acids. CDR3 in amino acids: CASSLRGRGLDTGELFF. CDR3 DNA: TGTGCCAGCAGCCTAAGGGGCAGGGGGCTGGACACCGGGGAGCTGTTTTTT.

The chain is built from TRBV18 and TRBJ1-1, with D perhaps TRBD1 (6 bases). The CDR3 has 14 residues. Germline assignment: CDR1 KGHSH and CDR2 LQKENI. Deletions cut 3 bases from V and 1 base from J, with 9 bases between. CDR3 in amino acids: CASSPDRTNTEAFF. The CDR3 bases are TGTGCCAGCTCACCCGACAGGACGAACACTGAAGCTTTCTTT. The full variable domain, completed using reference TRBV18 and TRBJ1-1, is NAGVMQNPRHLVRRRGQEARLRCSPMKGHSHVYWYRQLPEEGLKFMVYLQKENIIDESGMPKERFSAEFPKEGPSILRIQQVVRGDSAAYFCASSPDRTNTEAFFGQGTRLTVV.

This sequence joins TRBV2 and TRBJ2-2; weak D call: TRBD2 (6 bases). Germline values: CDR1 SNHLY, CDR2 FYNNEI. The length of the CDR3 is 15 residues. V was trimmed by 8 bases and J by 5 bases, leaving 18 bases between them. Written as DNA, the CDR3 is TGTGCCAGCGGCCGGGAGCTGGACTTGACCGGGGAGCTGTTTTTT. Translating gives CASGRELDLTGELFF.

The V call is TRBV5-1, the J call TRBJ2-7, with D unresolved. Trimming removed 1 base from V and 3 bases from J, with 8 bases in between. The CDR3 is made up of 13 amino acids. Germline CDR1 and CDR2: SGHRS and YFSETQ. For the CDR3, the DNA is TGCGCCAGCAGCTTGAGCTCCTACTACGAGCAGTACTTC. As protein: CASSLSSYYEQYF. Full variable domain (remainder filled in from reference TRBV5-1 and TRBJ2-7): KAGVTQTPRYLIKTRGQQVTLSCSPISGHRSVSWYQQTPGQGLQFLFEYFSETQRNKGNFPGRFSGRQFSNSRSEMNVSTLELGDSALYLCASSLSSYYEQYFGPGTRLTVT.

The chain employs TRBV5-1 and TRBJ2-7, with D possibly TRBD2 on 5 matching bases. The germline V and J ends were trimmed by 4 bases and 2 bases, with 10 bases remaining between them. CDR1 SGHRS and CDR2 YFSETQ come from the germline V gene. This CDR3 contains 13 residues. CDR3 in amino acids: CASSPGLTYEQYF. CDR3 DNA sequence: TGCGCCAGCAGCCCCGGACTTACCTACGAGCAGTACTTC. Full variable domain (rest looked up from reference TRBV5-1 and TRBJ2-7): KAGVTQTPRYLIKTRGQQVTLSCSPISGHRSVSWYQQTPGQGLQFLFEYFSETQRNKGNFPGRFSGRQFSNSRSEMNVSTLELGDSALYLCASSPGLTYEQYFGPGTRLTVT.

This clone appeared a few times. The chain combines TRBV29-1 with TRBJ2-1, with TRBD1 identical over 9 bases. The V segment lost 5 bases and the J segment 7 bases; nucleotides outside the gene matches: 6. This CDR3 is built from 13 residues. Germline assignment: CDR1 SQVTM and CDR2 ANQGSEA. CDR3 sequence (DNA): TGCAGCGTTCCGGGACAGGGAGGGAATGAGCAGTTCTTC. Its translation: CSVPGQGGNEQFF.

The genes are TRBV30 and TRBJ2-2; possibly TRBD2 for D (6 bases). Trimming left V 7 bases short and J 4 bases short, with 13 bases between. The CDR3 sequence is 13 residues long. Germline lookup yields CDR1 GTSNPN and CDR2 SVGIG (reference sequence). CDR3 DNA: TGTGCCTCGGGACTTCAATTCACCGGGGAGCTGTTTTTT. Encoded protein: CASGLQFTGELFF.

This clone is termed medium-sized. The rearrangement uses TRBV6-5 and TRBJ1-1, with 8 bases fitting TRBD1. V shed 6 bases and J 7 bases; nucleotides not matched to a gene: 10. CDR3 length equals 14 residues. Germline V gene lookup returns CDR1 MNHEY and CDR2 SVGAGI. The CDR3 DNA is TGTGCCAGCAGAACCCTTCAGGGGGCGATTGAAGCTTTCTTT. Translation gives CASRTLQGAIEAFF.

This chain connects TRBV5-8 to TRBJ2-7; D gene unclear. The CDR3 contains 14 residues. CDR1 is SGHTS, CDR2 YDEGEE, per germline. The V and J ends lost 4 bases and 3 bases respectively, with 14 bases between them. The CDR3 DNA reads TGTGCCAGCAGCCCGCGTACTTCCGACTACGAGCAGTACTTC. Translated: CASSPRTSDYEQYF. The full variable domain, in which reference TRBV5-8 and TRBJ2-7 provide the parts outside the CDR3, is EAGVTQSPTHLIKTRGQQATLRCSPISGHTSVYWYQQALGLGLQFLLWYDEGEERNRGNFPPRFSGRQFPNYSSELNVNALELEDSALYLCASSPRTSDYEQYFGPGTRLTVT.

The chain carries TRBV6-1 and TRBJ1-2; 8 positions match TRBD1. The junction had 13 bases not matched to a gene; V was cut back by 7 bases and J by 12 bases. Germline V CDR1 and CDR2: MNHNS, SASEGT. This CDR3 has 13 residues. In DNA form, the CDR3 reads TGTGCCAGCAATGACAGGGGCTTGATATCCGACACCTTC. Its protein is CASNDRGLISDTF.